This section outlines one T cell receptor (beta chain) sequence together with its context. The antigen remains undetermined. The data were taken from a study of vaccination and CD4 T cells after COVID-19. Cultured CD4+ T-cell DNA underwent Oncomine TCR Beta short-read sequencing. TCRdb independently ran MiXCR on the PCR reads; one entry per CDR3 protein. The sample carries 15,000 to 20,000 distinct CDR3 sequences, around 44% recorded once. Treatment noted: approximately 11-day PBMC culture with coronavirus spike peptide pools or control peptides (ViraFEST assay). Sequencing was performed on CD4+ T cells from blood, cultured in vitro. This receptor was obtained from a human donor who had recovered from COVID-19.

The CDR3 region is CASSLTRELQEAFF. CDR3 bases: TGTGCCAGCTCTCTCACCCGCGAGCTACAGGAAGCTTTCTTT. The chain uses TRBV18 and TRBJ1-1; D unresolved. V lost 6 bases and J lost 8, with 19 bases in between. The CDR3 is made up of 14 amino acids. Germline CDR1 is KGHSH and CDR2 is LQKENI.